A selection of T cell receptor beta chains follows, all from one sample in a study of blood T cell repertoires in COVID-19. Sequencing used immunoSEQ multiplex PCR; TCRdb keeps in-frame clones, though not all of them. The data show roughly 150,000 clones, roughly 83% seen once. The specimen sequenced was PBMCs or T cells enriched from blood (not recorded which). The origin of the receptors is a man between 65 and 85 years old who had been exposed to COVID-19. Both conserved end residues are part of each CDR3. A row's size may be missing; if present it is once, few, many or a size class.

clone_size: few
j_call: TRBJ1-3
v_call: TRBV7-9
cdr3_length: 15
cdr3_aa: CASSFGTFIGNTIYF

clone_size: NA
j_call: TRBJ1-2
v_call: TRBV6-2/TRBV6-3
cdr3_length: 15
cdr3_aa: CASSRSGQGNYGYTF

clone_size: few
j_call: TRBJ2-7
v_call: TRBV6-2/TRBV6-3
cdr3_length: 15
cdr3_aa: CASSYRGTGVYEQYF

clone_size: NA
j_call: TRBJ2-5
v_call: TRBV9
cdr3_length: 13
cdr3_aa: CASSADRGETQYF

clone_size: once
j_call: TRBJ1-2
v_call: TRBV18
cdr3_length: 15
cdr3_aa: CASSPSSRDSYGYTF

clone_size: NA
j_call: TRBJ2-5
v_call: TRBV19
cdr3_length: 14
cdr3_aa: CASSKYLVGETQYF

clone_size: many
j_call: TRBJ2-7
v_call: TRBV10-1
cdr3_length: 14
cdr3_aa: CASSTGDPPYEQYF

clone_size: NA
j_call: TRBJ2-2
v_call: TRBV7-2
cdr3_length: 15
cdr3_aa: CASSSMSSGIGELFF

clone_size: NA
j_call: TRBJ2-5
v_call: TRBV12-3/TRBV12-4
cdr3_length: 12
cdr3_aa: CASSPPSETQYF

clone_size: once
j_call: TRBJ2-7
v_call: TRBV6-5
cdr3_length: 15
cdr3_aa: CASSYSQGHSGEQYF

clone_size: NA
j_call: TRBJ2-2
v_call: TRBV9
cdr3_length: 14
cdr3_aa: CASSTGESTGELFF

clone_size: NA
j_call: TRBJ1-5
v_call: TRBV6-5
cdr3_length: 15
cdr3_aa: CASSYRGQNNQPQHF

clone_size: NA
j_call: TRBJ2-1
v_call: TRBV2
cdr3_length: 14
cdr3_aa: CASYPTQGGGEQFF

clone_size: NA
j_call: TRBJ2-7
v_call: TRBV7-2
cdr3_length: 14
cdr3_aa: CASSQTGGIDEQYF

clone_size: NA
j_call: TRBJ2-7
v_call: TRBV27
cdr3_length: 16
cdr3_aa: CASSFGGRQSSYEQYF

clone_size: few
j_call: TRBJ1-1
v_call: TRBV28
cdr3_length: 14
cdr3_aa: CASSSRQGVVLAFF

clone_size: NA
j_call: TRBJ1-3
v_call: TRBV5-5
cdr3_length: 16
cdr3_aa: CASSLEGSASGNTIYF

clone_size: NA
j_call: TRBJ1-1
v_call: TRBV4-1
cdr3_length: 15
cdr3_aa: CASSHNGISNTEAFF

clone_size: once
j_call: TRBJ2-2
v_call: TRBV15
cdr3_length: 16
cdr3_aa: CATSRGGQGAAGELFF

clone_size: NA
j_call: TRBJ2-1
v_call: TRBV19
cdr3_length: 15
cdr3_aa: CASSPGLAEGNEQFF

clone_size: NA
j_call: TRBJ2-5
v_call: TRBV4-1
cdr3_length: 17
cdr3_aa: CASSLLVAGGPQETQYF

clone_size: NA
j_call: TRBJ1-5
v_call: TRBV4-3
cdr3_length: 19
cdr3_aa: CASSQRIIRQGEGNQPQHF

clone_size: NA
j_call: TRBJ2-7
v_call: TRBV9
cdr3_length: 18
cdr3_aa: CASSVGGTSGSLPYEQYF

clone_size: NA
j_call: TRBJ1-3
v_call: TRBV5-1
cdr3_length: 15
cdr3_aa: CASSQADPSGNTIYF

clone_size: once
j_call: TRBJ2-3
v_call: TRBV5-1
cdr3_length: 16
cdr3_aa: CASSPGLAGVGDTQYF

clone_size: NA
j_call: TRBJ1-2
v_call: TRBV5-1
cdr3_length: 16
cdr3_aa: CASSQGGTLGVYGYTF

clone_size: many
j_call: TRBJ1-2
v_call: TRBV19
cdr3_length: 17
cdr3_aa: CASSIDRRGRTTYGYTF

clone_size: NA
j_call: TRBJ2-1
v_call: TRBV9
cdr3_length: 15
cdr3_aa: CASSDSGSSYNEQFF

clone_size: NA
j_call: TRBJ1-1
v_call: TRBV7-2
cdr3_length: 15
cdr3_aa: CASSTQTGRLTEAFF

clone_size: NA
j_call: TRBJ1-3
v_call: TRBV19
cdr3_length: 13
cdr3_aa: CASQQLSGNTIYF

clone_size: few
j_call: TRBJ2-5
v_call: TRBV30
cdr3_length: 13
cdr3_aa: CAWSRAGGETQYF

clone_size: once
j_call: TRBJ2-7
v_call: TRBV11-2
cdr3_length: 14
cdr3_aa: CASSLSQGAYEQYF

clone_size: NA
j_call: TRBJ1-5
v_call: TRBV6-2/TRBV6-3
cdr3_length: 15
cdr3_aa: CASSWGQGENQPQHF

clone_size: NA
j_call: TRBJ2-1
v_call: TRBV6-5
cdr3_length: 13
cdr3_aa: CASTVDYDNEQFF

clone_size: once
j_call: TRBJ2-5
v_call: TRBV5-4
cdr3_length: 12
cdr3_aa: CASSLRGETQYF

clone_size: once
j_call: TRBJ2-1
v_call: TRBV28
cdr3_length: 16
cdr3_aa: CASRSDKGGDRDEQFF

clone_size: NA
j_call: TRBJ1-2
v_call: TRBV7-2
cdr3_length: 16
cdr3_aa: CASSPGGRGASYGYTF

clone_size: NA
j_call: TRBJ1-1
v_call: TRBV5-8
cdr3_length: 14
cdr3_aa: CASTFSPGDTEAFF

clone_size: NA
j_call: TRBJ2-3
v_call: TRBV4-2
cdr3_length: 17
cdr3_aa: CASSLKQAGGTTDTQYF

clone_size: NA
j_call: TRBJ2-5
v_call: TRBV2
cdr3_length: 12
cdr3_aa: CASSEGRETQYF

clone_size: NA
j_call: TRBJ2-3
v_call: TRBV12-3/TRBV12-4
cdr3_length: 11
cdr3_aa: CASTSTDTQYF

clone_size: NA
j_call: TRBJ2-5
v_call: TRBV6-7
cdr3_length: 17
cdr3_aa: CASSYPGTRVSRETQYF

clone_size: few
j_call: TRBJ1-2
v_call: TRBV19
cdr3_length: 14
cdr3_aa: CASSGSTPNYGYTF

clone_size: NA
j_call: TRBJ1-5
v_call: TRBV6-1
cdr3_length: 14
cdr3_aa: CASSPGVNNQPQHF

clone_size: NA
j_call: TRBJ1-3
v_call: TRBV2
cdr3_length: 16
cdr3_aa: CASSDQPQEIGNTIYF

clone_size: once
j_call: TRBJ1-1
v_call: TRBV9
cdr3_length: 13
cdr3_aa: CASSFGQNTEAFF

clone_size: NA
j_call: TRBJ1-6
v_call: TRBV27
cdr3_length: 14
cdr3_aa: CASSLLPGNSPLHF

clone_size: NA
j_call: TRBJ2-7
v_call: TRBV4-3
cdr3_length: 15
cdr3_aa: CASSQGSGGFYEQYF

clone_size: NA
j_call: TRBJ2-7
v_call: TRBV5-1
cdr3_length: 14
cdr3_aa: CASSLMTGDYEQYF

clone_size: NA
j_call: TRBJ1-5
v_call: TRBV6-2/TRBV6-3
cdr3_length: 18
cdr3_aa: CASSPTGVNYLSNQPQHF

clone_size: NA
j_call: TRBJ1-1
v_call: TRBV28
cdr3_length: 14
cdr3_aa: CASSSGQGTAEAFF

clone_size: once
j_call: TRBJ2-6
v_call: TRBV19
cdr3_length: 17
cdr3_aa: CASSRGQGTAGANVLTF

clone_size: NA
j_call: TRBJ2-5
v_call: TRBV30
cdr3_length: 14
cdr3_aa: CAWRGGGAQETQYF

clone_size: once
j_call: TRBJ1-4
v_call: TRBV7-9
cdr3_length: 15
cdr3_aa: CASSLVTGADEKLFF

clone_size: NA
j_call: TRBJ2-2
v_call: TRBV6-5
cdr3_length: 15
cdr3_aa: CASSYGTGVTGELFF

clone_size: NA
j_call: TRBJ2-1
v_call: TRBV9
cdr3_length: 15
cdr3_aa: CASSVSGGPYNEQFF